The entry below describes one T cell receptor (beta chain). The sample belongs to a study of blood T cell repertoires in COVID-19. Study information: The analysed material was cDNA or gDNA that came from T cells, B-cell-depleted T cells, or PBMCs.

In the original workflow: The authors estimated nucleated cell counts from reference gene primer amplification. Data came from immunoSEQ multiplex PCR; TCRdb stores just in-frame clones and leaves some out. Clone size and V and J calls were adopted from that table, with D and trimming inferred from the DNA. Of approximately 87,000 clones detected, roughly 80% appear once; the ten largest clones hold 15% to 18%. The CDR3 consists of 14 residues. Germline CDR1 and CDR2: SNHLY and FYNNEI. The germline V and J ends were trimmed by 4 bases and 3 bases, with 12 bases remaining between them. This sequence originates from a woman older than 75 with acute or convalescent COVID-19. The sequencing input was peripheral blood. The chain joins TRBV2 to TRBJ1-2, with D perhaps matching TRBD1 (6 bases). Written as DNA, the CDR3 is TGTGCCAGCAGTGTAAACAGGGCGGACTATGGCTACACCTTC. Encoded protein: CASSVNRADYGYTF.